These 24 T cell receptor beta chains came from one sample sequenced in a study of radiotherapy plus CTLA-4 blockade in lung cancer listed by TCRdb under 2018. Library construction relied on the immunoSEQ multiplex PCR assay. Not all clones reach the TCRdb copy of this immuneACCESS table, which keeps in-frame sequences only. Checked studies attribute under half of the gap to unresolved V genes and leave the rest unexplained. The sample table lists 80,000 to 95,000 clones, about four fifths of them with a count of one. The leading ten clones occupy about 25% of the sample. Sequenced material: peripheral blood, taken from a patient treated with radiotherapy plus ipilimumab. These receptors came from a human donor with non-small cell lung cancer that progressed on radiotherapy plus ipilimumab.

The chain combines TRBV5-1 with TRBJ2-3, with D possibly being TRBD2 (7 bases). CDR1 and CDR2 (germline): SGHRS, YFSETQ. The CDR3 sequence is 15 residues long. Deletions cut 5 bases from V and 2 bases from J, with 15 bases between. The CDR3 loop is CASSWDGGATDTQYF. The CDR3 nucleotides are TGCGCCAGCAGTTGGGATGGGGGGGCCACAGATACGCAGTATTTT.

The J gene is TRBJ2-3, the V gene TRBV27; D is unresolved. Germline V gene data show CDR1 as MNHEY and CDR2 as SMNVEV (reference sequence). Trimming shortened V by 3 bases and J by 3 bases, and 7 bases separated the two germline ends. This CDR3 is built from 13 residues. As DNA, the CDR3 is TGTGCCAGCAGTTTGGGCACAACAGATACGCAGTATTTT. It translates to CASSLGTTDTQYF.

The J gene is TRBJ1-4, the V gene TRBV5-1, with D maybe TRBD1 (6 bases). V lost 4 bases to trimming and J lost 3 bases, with 10 bases between them. This CDR3 is built from 14 residues. The germline V gene encodes CDR1 SGHRS and CDR2 YFSETQ. CDR3 DNA: TGCGCCAGCAGCCCGGGGGCGGCTAATGAAAAACTGTTTTTT. The encoded protein is CASSPGAANEKLFF.

V gene TRBV27 combines with J gene TRBJ2-1, with D hard to call. Trimming stripped 5 bases from V and 7 bases from J, with 9 bases between. Germline V gene data show CDR1 as MNHEY and CDR2 as SMNVEV (reference sequence). The CDR3 covers 12 residues. DNA of the CDR3: TGTGCCAGCAGTGCTAACATGAATGAGCAGTTCTTC. Amino acids: CASSANMNEQFF.

In this sample, this clone turned up once. This chain uses TRBV4-1 with TRBJ1-5, with 7 bases fitting TRBD1. The ends lost 1 base at V and 2 bases at J; junction bases unmatched: 11. The CDR3 spans 18 residues. From germline, CDR1 is MGHRA and CDR2 YSYEKL. The CDR3 DNA follows: TGCGCCAGCAGCCAAGGAGGCAAGCGGGACAGCGGCAATCAGCCCCAGCATTTT. This codes for CASSQGGKRDSGNQPQHF.

The sample holds a few counts of this clone. This sequence joins TRBV6-1 and TRBJ2-3; D is perhaps TRBD2 (5 bases). Germline-derived CDR1 and CDR2 are MNHNS and SASEGT. The CDR3 is 12 amino acids. V shed 4 bases and J shed 5 bases, with 7 bases lying between them. CDR3 in amino acids: CASSVEGDTQYF. CDR3 nucleotide sequence: TGTGCCAGCAGTGTAGAGGGAGATACGCAGTATTTT.

The chain recombines TRBV19 with TRBJ2-1, with 7 nucleotides matching TRBD2. This CDR3 contains 16 residues. V trimming: 3 bases; J trimming: 1 base; junction bases outside the gene matches: 6. The germline V gene has CDR1 LNHDA and CDR2 SQIVND (reference sequence). The CDR3 reads CASSMGREKSYNEQFF. Written as DNA, the CDR3 is TGTGCCAGTAGTATGGGGCGGGAGAAGTCCTACAATGAGCAGTTCTTC. Full variable domain (rest looked up from reference TRBV19 and TRBJ2-1): DGGITQSPKYLFRKEGQNVTLSCEQNLNHDAMYWYRQDPGQGLRLIYYSQIVNDFQKGDIAEGYSVSREKKESFPLTVTSAQKNPTAFYLCASSMGREKSYNEQFFGPGTRLTVL.

The chain joins TRBV19 to TRBJ2-7; 9 nucleotides align to TRBD1. CDR3 size: 18 residues. Germline V gene data show CDR1 as LNHDA and CDR2 as SQIVND (reference sequence). V gave up 5 bases and J gave up 1 base; unmatched junction bases: 15. Here the CDR3 reads CASSLRLVGTGSSYEQYF. The DNA of the CDR3 is TGTGCCAGTAGTCTACGCCTCGTCGGGACAGGGTCGTCCTACGAGCAGTACTTC.

This chain links TRBV27 with TRBJ2-2; 8 bases agree with TRBD2. Germline assignment: CDR1 MNHEY and CDR2 SMNVEV (reference sequence). Trimming at V came to 3 bases and at J to 2 bases, leaving 11 bases not matched to a gene. This CDR3 is built from 18 residues. The CDR3 DNA reads as TGTGCCAGCAGTTTCGAGCCCCAGACTAGCGTAAACACCGGGGAGCTGTTTTTT. Translating gives CASSFEPQTSVNTGELFF.

The V and J genes are TRBV19 and TRBJ1-3; D is unresolved. The V end was cut by 6 bases, the J end by 2 bases, with 11 bases between. The CDR3 length is 14 residues. Germline-derived CDR1 and CDR2 are LNHDA and SQIVND (reference sequence). The DNA of the CDR3 is TGTGCCAGTAGCTTGGTCTCCCCTGGAAACACCATATATTTT. Translated: CASSLVSPGNTIYF.

The CDR3 DNA follows: TGTGCCAGCAGCCAGCTTTTCTCTGGAAACACCATATATTTT. Translating it yields CASSQLFSGNTIYF. The chain recombines TRBV5-6 with TRBJ1-3; D uncertain. Trimming removed 4 bases at V and 0 bases at J, with 8 bases between. The germline V gene encodes CDR1 SGHDT and CDR2 YYEEEE. The length of the CDR3 is 14 residues.

This rearrangement joins TRBV6-4 to TRBJ1-1, with 9 positions matching TRBD1. This CDR3 comprises 14 residues. The ends lost 6 bases at V and 4 bases at J; junction bases unmatched: 6. Germline lookup yields CDR1 MRHNA and CDR2 SNTAGT. The CDR3, as DNA: TGTGCCAGCAGCGGGGGACAGGGAGGCACTGAAGCTTTCTTT. Translating it yields CASSGGQGGTEAFF.

This clone was seen a handful of times. V and J are TRBV6-1 and TRBJ2-5; D may be TRBD2 (5 bases). The CDR3 is 14 amino acids. V was clipped by 2 bases and J by 2 bases, with 9 bases between them. The V gene's germline CDR1 is MNHNS and CDR2 SASEGT. This CDR3 is CASSEPGLQETQYF. CDR3 nucleotide sequence: TGTGCCAGCAGTGAACCAGGACTTCAAGAGACCCAGTACTTC.

The V call is TRBV6-9, the J call TRBJ2-4; 12 bases map to TRBD1. Germline loops: CDR1 MNHGY, CDR2 SVAAGI. With 6 bases clipped from V and 3 bases from J, the junction kept 15 bases outside the gene matches. CDR3 length equals 19 residues. CDR3 in DNA: TGTGCCAGCAGGGGCCCGGGACAGGGGGCTCAAGGGAGCAAAAACATTCAGTACTTC. It yields the protein CASRGPGQGAQGSKNIQYF.

This rearrangement joins TRBV5-1 to TRBJ2-5; possibly TRBD1 for D (6 bases). Deletions cut 4 bases from V and 1 base from J, with 14 bases between. There are 15 residues in the CDR3. Germline-derived CDR1 and CDR2 are SGHRS and YFSETQ. CDR3 in DNA: TGCGCCAGCAGCCTTGGCGACAGGAGCCAAGAGACCCAGTACTTC. Residues: CASSLGDRSQETQYF. Using reference TRBV5-1 and TRBJ2-5 for the parts outside the CDR3, the full variable domain is KAGVTQTPRYLIKTRGQQVTLSCSPISGHRSVSWYQQTPGQGLQFLFEYFSETQRNKGNFPGRFSGRQFSNSRSEMNVSTLELGDSALYLCASSLGDRSQETQYFGPGTRLLVL.

The gene calls are TRBV27 and TRBJ2-3; a weak D match, TRBD1 (7 bases). The ends were cut back, 3 bases at V and 4 bases at J, with 14 bases in the middle. The length of the CDR3 is 15 residues. CDR1 is MNHEY, CDR2 SMNVEV, per germline (reference sequence). The CDR3 DNA follows: TGTGCCAGCAGTTTTCAGGGGGGATTGTCAGATACGCAGTATTTT. As protein: CASSFQGGLSDTQYF.

CDR3 protein: CASSPLLRTASYEQYF. Here the CDR3 DNA reads TGTGCCAGCAGTCCGCTCCTGAGGACAGCTTCCTACGAGCAGTACTTC. This sequence joins TRBV28 and TRBJ2-7, with D tentatively TRBD1 (6 bases). V dropped 5 bases and J dropped 1 base, with 18 bases sitting between them. This CDR3 spans 16 amino acids. CDR1 and CDR2 (germline): MDHEN, SYDVKM. Complete variable domain (other parts from reference TRBV28 and TRBJ2-7): DVKVTQSSRYLVKRTGEKVFLECVQDMDHENMFWYRQDPGLGLRLIYFSYDVKMKEKGDIPEGYSVSREKKERFSLILESASTNQTSMYLCASSPLLRTASYEQYFGPGTRLTVT.

This CDR3 is CATSRDTGVAGNTIYF. The CDR3 DNA reads as TGTGCCACCAGCAGAGACACAGGGGTTGCGGGAAACACCATATATTTT. The chain employs TRBV15 and TRBJ1-3, with 7 bases aligning to TRBD1. Germline CDR1 LNHNV, CDR2 YYDKDF (reference sequence). This CDR3 spans 16 amino acids. V trimming: 0 bases; J trimming: 4 bases; junction bases outside the gene matches: 6. Combining the CDR3 with reference TRBV15 and TRBJ1-3 gives the whole variable domain DAMVIQNPRYQVTQFGKPVTLSCSQTLNHNVMYWYQQKSSQAPKLLFHYYDKDFNNEADTPDNFQSRRPNTSFCFLDIRSPGLGDTAMYLCATSRDTGVAGNTIYFGEGSWLTVV.

The chain links TRBV7-2 to TRBJ2-1, with D maybe TRBD2 (6 bases). V dropped 4 bases and J dropped 8 bases, with 15 bases sitting between them. CDR1 and CDR2 (germline): SGHTA, FQGNSA. This CDR3 region has 14 residues. The CDR3 DNA sequence: TGTGCCAGCAGCTATCAATGGGGAGGCGATGAGCAGTTCTTC. Residues: CASSYQWGGDEQFF.

The chain recombines TRBV27 with TRBJ2-1; TRBD2 matches at 11 bases. Germline V gene data show CDR1 as MNHEY and CDR2 as SMNVEV (reference sequence). With 3 bases clipped from V and 3 bases from J, the junction kept 7 bases outside the gene matches. This CDR3 contains 17 residues. The CDR3 reads CASSLRIGTSGYNEQFF. The DNA for the CDR3 is TGTGCCAGCAGTTTGAGGATCGGGACTAGCGGCTACAATGAGCAGTTCTTC.

The V and J genes are TRBV18 and TRBJ1-1; 9 nucleotides agree with TRBD1. J lost 8 bases, V lost 3 bases, and 7 bases had no gene match. This CDR3 spans 14 amino acids. Germline V gives CDR1 KGHSH, CDR2 LQKENI. CDR3: CASSPNDRGYEAFF. The CDR3 region has the DNA TGTGCCAGCTCACCCAACGACAGGGGGTACGAAGCTTTCTTT.

The chain couples TRBV5-1 to TRBJ1-1; D unresolved. The CDR3 totals 15 residues. CDR1 and CDR2 (germline): SGHRS, YFSETQ. Trimming cost V 4 bases and J 3 bases, with 16 bases left between them. This CDR3 is CASSRMESGYTEAFF. The CDR3 DNA follows: TGCGCCAGCAGCCGAATGGAGTCGGGGTACACTGAAGCTTTCTTT.

V usage is TRBV5-4 and J usage is TRBJ1-4; D unclear. The CDR3 totals 14 residues. Germline V gene lookup returns CDR1 SGHNT and CDR2 YYREEE (reference sequence). Trimming shortened V by 2 bases and J by 6 bases, and 11 bases separated the two germline ends. CDR3 sequence: CASSLGPGDEKLFF. CDR3 nucleotide sequence: TGTGCCAGCAGCTTAGGACCCGGGGATGAAAAACTGTTTTTT.

The chain joins TRBV28 to TRBJ1-2; 9 nucleotides match TRBD1. Germline CDR1 MDHEN, CDR2 SYDVKM. V lost 5 bases to trimming and J lost 8 bases; unmatched junction nucleotides: 9. This CDR3 contains 14 residues. CDR3 amino acids: CASSPGTGFYGYTF. Written as DNA, the CDR3 is TGTGCCAGCAGTCCCGGGACAGGGTTTTACGGCTACACCTTC.